One sample yielded the 29 T cell receptor beta chains listed below, sequenced in a study of shared clonotypes between healthy human individuals. Assay: immunoSEQ multiplex PCR; the TCRdb copy retains only in-frame clones and omits some. The sample holds more than 400,000 clones, about 96% seen once. Sequenced: naive CD4+ T cells sorted from blood. Specified subset: CD45RA+ positively selected. These TCRs come from a woman under 40 in good health.

The genes are TRBV7-9 and TRBJ2-1; TRBD2 agrees at 8 bases. The germline CDR1 and CDR2 sequences are SEHNR and FQNEAQ (reference sequence). After removal of 2 bases from V and 7 bases from J, the junction contained 10 bases not matched to a gene. The CDR3 totals 16 residues. In DNA form, the CDR3 reads TGTGCCAGCAGCTTAACTTACAGCGGGAGCGGGAATGAGCAGTTCTTC. It translates to CASSLTYSGSGNEQFF.

This clone has just a few counts. The chain combines TRBV6-4 with TRBJ2-2, with no clear D. V dropped 2 bases and J dropped 8 bases, with 9 bases sitting between them. CDR3 length: 13 residues. Looked up from germline, CDR1 is MRHNA and CDR2 is SNTAGT. CDR3 protein: CASSDAPEGELFF. The DNA for the CDR3 is TGTGCCAGCAGTGACGCTCCGGAAGGGGAGCTGTTTTTT.

The chain carries TRBV5-1 and TRBJ2-3; D possibly corresponds to TRBD1 (6 bases). Germline V gives CDR1 SGHRS, CDR2 YFSETQ. The CDR3 totals 12 residues. Deletions cut 0 bases from V and 11 bases from J, with 10 bases between. The CDR3 DNA reads as TGCGCCAGCAGCTTGGAGGGGGATTTGCAGTATTTT. Translation: CASSLEGDLQYF.

The CDR3 reads CASSQPTVRRAVNEQFF. For the CDR3, the DNA is TGCGCCAGCAGCCAACCGACGGTGCGGCGGGCCGTCAATGAGCAGTTCTTC. This chain connects TRBV4-1 to TRBJ2-1; possible D gene TRBD2, 5 bases. This CDR3 comprises 17 residues. The germline gives CDR1 MGHRA, CDR2 YSYEKL. Between the trimmed V and J ends, which lost 2 bases and 6 bases, there was a span of 20 bases.

The rearrangement links TRBV10-2 to TRBJ1-1; 8 bases match TRBD1. The CDR3 is 13 residues long. CDR1 WSHSY and CDR2 SAAADI come from the germline V gene. V lost 8 bases and J lost 7; bases outside the gene matches: 9. The CDR3 is CASQGQGRNEAFF. CDR3 bases: TGCGCCAGCCAAGGACAGGGAAGAAATGAAGCTTTCTTT.

The chain employs TRBV23-1 and TRBJ2-7; either TRBD1 or TRBD2 may fit D (6 bases each). TRBV23-1 is reported as an ORF; its role is uncertain. V lost 1 base and J 2 bases, leaving 15 bases between the germline ends. The CDR3 runs 16 residues. CDR3 amino acids: CASSQFGRGGPYEQYF. The CDR3 nucleotides read TGCGCCAGCAGTCAATTTGGCAGGGGAGGCCCCTACGAGCAGTACTTC.

The J gene is TRBJ2-2, the V gene TRBV9, with 10 bases identical to TRBD2. CDR1 is SGDLS and CDR2 is YYNGEE in the germline V gene. The trim removed 4 bases at V and 6 bases at J, leaving 3 bases unmatched. The CDR3 spans 14 residues. The CDR3 here is CASSLAGVAGELFF. DNA of the CDR3: TGTGCCAGCAGCCTAGCGGGAGTGGCCGGGGAGCTGTTTTTT.

CDR3 sequence: CATSRDSLGAQQPQHF. In DNA form, the CDR3 reads TGTGCCACCAGCAGAGATTCCCTGGGGGCACAACAGCCCCAGCATTTT. The chain couples TRBV15 to TRBJ1-5; the D gene is possibly TRBD1 (6 bases). The CDR3 covers 16 residues. The V gene lost 0 bases and the J gene lost 7 bases, with 16 bases spanning the gap. Germline V gene lookup returns CDR1 LNHNV and CDR2 YYDKDF (reference sequence). Supplemented by reference TRBV15 and TRBJ1-5, the full variable domain reads DAMVIQNPRYQVTQFGKPVTLSCSQTLNHNVMYWYQQKSSQAPKLLFHYYDKDFNNEADTPDNFQSRRPNTSFCFLDIRSPGLGDTAMYLCATSRDSLGAQQPQHFGDGTRLSIL.

The sample holds one count of this clone. The chain couples TRBV28 to TRBJ1-2, with 11 bases aligning to TRBD1. V was pared by 3 bases and J by 5 bases, with 5 bases of the junction left unmatched. This CDR3 is built from 15 residues. Germline CDR1 reads MDHEN; CDR2 reads SYDVKM. CDR3 amino acids: CASSFGTGGRYGYTF. The CDR3 bases are TGTGCCAGCAGTTTTGGGACAGGGGGGAGGTATGGCTACACCTTC.

The J gene is TRBJ2-2, the V gene TRBV25-1, with 7 bases aligning to TRBD2. The length of the CDR3 is 16 residues. CDR1 is MGHDK and CDR2 is SYGVNS in the germline V gene. V lost 7 bases, J lost 6 bases, and 14 bases stayed unmatched. CDR3 sequence reads: CASTPRGASGPGELFF. CDR3 nucleotides: TGTGCCAGCACCCCCCGTGGGGCTAGCGGCCCCGGGGAGCTGTTTTTT.

The gene calls are TRBV19 and TRBJ1-2; D gene unclear. Trimming pared 7 bases from V and 0 bases from J, leaving 21 bases between. CDR1 is LNHDA and CDR2 is SQIVND in the germline V gene (reference sequence). There are 17 residues in the CDR3. The CDR3 nucleotides read TGTGCCAGTACTCCTCGCGCAGCAGATTCTACTAACTATGGCTACACCTTC. Its protein is CASTPRAADSTNYGYTF.

This sequence joins TRBV6-5 and TRBJ2-2; D might be TRBD2 (6 bases). V dropped 0 bases and J dropped 2 bases, with 10 bases sitting between them. Looked up from germline, CDR1 is MNHEY and CDR2 is SVGAGI. This CDR3 spans 16 amino acids. The CDR3 DNA follows: TGTGCCAGCAGTTACTCCCCTAGCGTAAACACCGGGGAGCTGTTTTTT. This translates into CASSYSPSVNTGELFF.

V is TRBV7-9 and J is TRBJ2-7; 14 nucleotides align to TRBD2. V gave up 4 bases and J gave up 5 bases; unmatched junction bases: 1. The CDR3 has 14 amino acids. In germline, CDR1 is SEHNR, CDR2 FQNEAQ (reference sequence). This chain's CDR3 is CASSWGLAGDEQYF. In DNA, the CDR3 is TGTGCCAGCAGCTGGGGACTAGCGGGAGACGAGCAGTACTTC. Looking up the rest from reference TRBV7-9 and TRBJ2-7 gives the full variable domain: DTGVSQNPRHKITKRGQNVTFRCDPISEHNRLYWYRQTLGQGPEFLTYFQNEAQLEKSRLLSDRFSAERPKGSFSTLEIQRTEQGDSAMYLCASSWGLAGDEQYFGPGTRLTVT.

Concerning this clone: Other DNA sequences in this sample translate to the same CDR3. This chain links TRBV7-2 with TRBJ2-7, with 10 bases aligning to TRBD2. V dropped 4 bases and J dropped 3; count of bases not matched to a gene: 3. Germline V gene sequence: CDR1 SGHTA, CDR2 FQGNSA. The CDR3 is made up of 14 amino acids. CDR3 DNA: TGTGCCAGCAGCTGGACTAGCGGAAACTACGAGCAGTACTTC. Its protein is CASSWTSGNYEQYF.

The chain combines TRBV11-1 with TRBJ2-7; D tentatively fits TRBD1 or TRBD2 (5 bases each). The CDR3 covers 13 residues. CDR1 is SGHAT, CDR2 FQDESV, per germline (reference sequence). Trimming removed 4 bases from V and 2 bases from J, with 9 bases in between. The CDR3 spells CASSYRDPYEQYF. CDR3 bases: TGTGCCAGCAGCTACCGGGACCCCTACGAGCAGTACTTC.

This rearrangement joins TRBV20-1 to TRBJ2-1; D remains ambiguous. V lost 3 bases to trimming and J lost 10 bases, with 7 bases between them. Germline lookup yields CDR1 DFQATT and CDR2 SNEGSKA (reference sequence). CDR3 length: 10 amino acids. The CDR3 loop is CSASYWEQFF. The CDR3 nucleotides are TGCAGTGCTAGTTACTGGGAGCAGTTCTTC.

This sequence joins TRBV28 and TRBJ2-6; a weak D match, TRBD2 (5 bases). CDR1 is MDHEN and CDR2 is SYDVKM in the germline V gene. V lost 3 bases and J lost 0, with 18 bases in between. The CDR3 is made up of 19 amino acids. The CDR3 loop reads CASSFFYGKRSSGANVLTF. The CDR3 nucleotides read TGTGCCAGCAGTTTTTTTTACGGGAAAAGAAGCTCTGGGGCCAACGTCCTGACTTTC.

The V call is TRBV5-4, the J call TRBJ2-2; the D is unclear. The CDR3 has 14 amino acids. Trimming removed 1 base at V and 7 bases at J, with 11 bases between. The germline gives CDR1 SGHNT, CDR2 YYREEE (reference sequence). The CDR3 here is CASSLTGIGGELFF. DNA for the CDR3: TGTGCCAGCAGCTTGACTGGGATCGGCGGGGAGCTGTTTTTT. Drawing the rest from reference TRBV5-4 and TRBJ2-2, the complete variable domain is ETGVTQSPTHLIKTRGQQVTLRCSSQSGHNTVSWYQQALGQGPQFIFQYYREEENGRGNFPPRFSGLQFPNYSSELNVNALELDDSALYLCASSLTGIGGELFFGEGSRLTVL.

This chain joins TRBV2 and TRBJ1-5, with 7 bases lining up with TRBD1. The V gene's germline CDR1 is SNHLY and CDR2 FYNNEI. This CDR3 has 14 amino acids. V trimming: 6 bases; J trimming: 2 bases; junction bases outside the gene matches: 4. The CDR3 nucleotides read TGTGCCAGCAGCTACAGGGGTGGCAATCAGCCCCAGCATTTT. Translation: CASSYRGGNQPQHF.

This clone was seen only once. The chain combines TRBV7-6 with TRBJ1-2, with D possibly TRBD1 on 5 matching bases. Germline V gene lookup returns CDR1 SGHVS and CDR2 FNYEAQ. V was clipped by 3 bases and J by 6 bases, with 11 bases between them. There are 13 residues in the CDR3. In DNA, the CDR3 is TGTGCCAGCAGCTTCCCGGGGCTAGATGGCTACACCTTC. This encodes CASSFPGLDGYTF.

J is TRBJ1-5 and V is TRBV4-2; weak D call: TRBD1 (6 bases). Trimming took off 0 bases at V and 8 bases at J, with 17 bases between the two ends. Germline-derived CDR1 and CDR2 are LGHNA and YNFKEQ. This CDR3 contains 16 residues. CDR3 sequence (DNA): TGTGCCAGCAGCCAAGATCGCGGGGGGCGCGTGAAGCCCCAGCATTTT. Its protein product is CASSQDRGGRVKPQHF.

This chain joins TRBV10-3 and TRBJ2-7; tentatively, D is TRBD1 (6 bases). With 8 bases removed from V and 6 bases from J, the gap between germline ends came to 14 bases. Germline CDR1 reads ENHRY; CDR2 reads SYGVKD. The CDR3 consists of 12 residues. The CDR3 loop is CAIGGGSIEQYF. The CDR3 nucleotides are TGTGCCATCGGTGGGGGCTCTATCGAGCAGTACTTC.

The chain has TRBV4-1 and TRBJ2-3; D not resolved. Germline CDR1 and CDR2: MGHRA and YSYEKL. The CDR3 is 17 amino acids. V was shortened by 5 bases and J by 5 bases, with 23 bases between the two germline ends. The CDR3 region is CASSSLVLRTARDTQYF. In DNA form, the CDR3 reads TGCGCCAGCAGCTCCCTCGTACTCCGGACGGCGAGAGATACGCAGTATTTT.

V and J are TRBV4-2 and TRBJ2-1, with TRBD2 matching over 10 bases. The length of the CDR3 is 17 residues. V shed 3 bases, J shed 3 bases, and the junction held 8 bases outside the gene matches. CDR1 is LGHNA and CDR2 is YNFKEQ in the germline V gene. The CDR3 DNA sequence: TGTGCCAGCAGCCACCACATAGCGGGAGGCGACTACAATGAGCAGTTCTTC. Translated, it gives CASSHHIAGGDYNEQFF.

The chain carries TRBV19 and TRBJ2-5; D is possibly TRBD2 (5 bases). Trimming removed 9 bases from V and 3 bases from J, with 14 bases in between. CDR3 length: 13 residues. Per germline, CDR1 LNHDA and CDR2 SQIVND (reference sequence). The CDR3 reads CASSRTHEETQYF. The CDR3 DNA follows: TGTGCCAGCTCCCGGACTCATGAAGAGACCCAGTACTTC. Drawing the rest from reference TRBV19 and TRBJ2-5, the complete variable domain is DGGITQSPKYLFRKEGQNVTLSCEQNLNHDAMYWYRQDPGQGLRLIYYSQIVNDFQKGDIAEGYSVSREKKESFPLTVTSAQKNPTAFYLCASSRTHEETQYFGPGTRLLVL.

The J gene is TRBJ2-1, the V gene TRBV6-5; 8 bases are shared with TRBD1. Germline V gene data show CDR1 as MNHEY and CDR2 as SVGAGI. The trim removed 7 bases at V and 13 bases at J, leaving 18 bases unmatched. The length of the CDR3 is 15 residues. As DNA, the CDR3 is TGTGCCAGCACCGTAACCACAGGGGGTCCCCAGGTTCAGTTCTTC. Protein: CASTVTTGGPQVQFF.

A single count supports this clone. The rearrangement joins TRBV19 to TRBJ2-2; D is perhaps TRBD1 (6 bases). V lost 6 bases and J 1 base, leaving 9 bases between the germline ends. This CDR3 is 14 amino acids long. Looked up from germline, CDR1 is LNHDA and CDR2 is SQIVND (reference sequence). CDR3 sequence (DNA): TGTGCCAGTAGGTTGGGACAGAACACCGGGGAGCTGTTTTTT. As protein: CASRLGQNTGELFF. Combining the CDR3 with reference TRBV19 and TRBJ2-2 gives the whole variable domain DGGITQSPKYLFRKEGQNVTLSCEQNLNHDAMYWYRQDPGQGLRLIYYSQIVNDFQKGDIAEGYSVSREKKESFPLTVTSAQKNPTAFYLCASRLGQNTGELFFGEGSRLTVL.

Turning to this clone: Other DNA sequences in the sample encode the same CDR3. CDR3 bases: TGCGCCAGCAGCTTAGGACTAGCCTACACCGGGGAGCTGTTTTTT. Its protein is CASSLGLAYTGELFF. V and J are TRBV5-1 and TRBJ2-2, with 8 bases aligning to TRBD2. Looked up from germline, CDR1 is SGHRS and CDR2 is YFSETQ. The CDR3 covers 15 residues. V lost 2 bases and J lost 3; bases outside the gene matches: 3. Drawing the rest from reference TRBV5-1 and TRBJ2-2, the complete variable domain is KAGVTQTPRYLIKTRGQQVTLSCSPISGHRSVSWYQQTPGQGLQFLFEYFSETQRNKGNFPGRFSGRQFSNSRSEMNVSTLELGDSALYLCASSLGLAYTGELFFGEGSRLTVL.

V and J are TRBV2 and TRBJ2-2; TRBD2 aligns across 9 bases. CDR3 length: 17 amino acids. Trimming took 7 bases from V and 1 from J; bases not matched to a gene: 10. Germline V gene sequence: CDR1 SNHLY, CDR2 FYNNEI. The CDR3: CASNRRGAGGNTGELFF. DNA of the CDR3: TGTGCCAGCAATCGTCGAGGAGCGGGAGGGAACACCGGGGAGCTGTTTTTT.